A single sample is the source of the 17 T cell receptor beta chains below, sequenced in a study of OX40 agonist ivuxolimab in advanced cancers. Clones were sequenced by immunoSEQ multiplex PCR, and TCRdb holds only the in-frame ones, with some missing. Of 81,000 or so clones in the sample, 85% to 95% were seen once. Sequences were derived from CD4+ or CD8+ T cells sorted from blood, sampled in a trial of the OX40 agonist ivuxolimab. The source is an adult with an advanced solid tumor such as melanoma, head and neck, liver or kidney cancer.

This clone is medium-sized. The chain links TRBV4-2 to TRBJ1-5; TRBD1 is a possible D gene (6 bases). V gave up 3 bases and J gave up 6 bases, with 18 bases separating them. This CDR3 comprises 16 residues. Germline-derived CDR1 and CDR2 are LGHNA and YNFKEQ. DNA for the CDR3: TGTGCCAGCAGCCAGGACCACAGGGCTGATGGTCAGCCCCAGCATTTT. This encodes CASSQDHRADGQPQHF.

The CDR3 here is CAWSVLGETQYF. The CDR3 region has the DNA TGTGCCTGGAGTGTCTTGGGAGAGACCCAGTACTTC. This rearrangement joins TRBV30 to TRBJ2-5; no clear D. The germline V gene encodes CDR1 GTSNPN and CDR2 SVGIG (reference sequence). This CDR3 comprises 12 residues. Between the trimmed V and J ends, which lost 0 bases and 4 bases, there was a span of 6 bases.

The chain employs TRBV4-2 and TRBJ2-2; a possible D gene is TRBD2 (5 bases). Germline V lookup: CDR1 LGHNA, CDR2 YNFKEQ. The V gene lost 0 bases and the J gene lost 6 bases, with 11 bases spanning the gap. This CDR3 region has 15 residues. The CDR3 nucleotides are TGTGCCAGCAGCCAAGATAGGCAAGCGGCCGGGGAGCTGTTTTTT. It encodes CASSQDRQAAGELFF.

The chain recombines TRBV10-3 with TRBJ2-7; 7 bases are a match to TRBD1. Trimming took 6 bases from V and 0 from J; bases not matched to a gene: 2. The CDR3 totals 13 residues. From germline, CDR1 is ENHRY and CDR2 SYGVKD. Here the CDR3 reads CAIRGDSSYEQYF. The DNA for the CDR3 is TGTGCCATCAGGGGGGACAGCTCCTACGAGCAGTACTTC.

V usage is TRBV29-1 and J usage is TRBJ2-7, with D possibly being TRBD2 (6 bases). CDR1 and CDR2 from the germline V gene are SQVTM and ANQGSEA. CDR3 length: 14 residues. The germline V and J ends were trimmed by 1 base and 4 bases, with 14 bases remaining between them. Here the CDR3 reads CSVEGEAGRYEQYF. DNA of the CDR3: TGCAGCGTTGAAGGGGAGGCGGGAAGGTACGAGCAGTACTTC.

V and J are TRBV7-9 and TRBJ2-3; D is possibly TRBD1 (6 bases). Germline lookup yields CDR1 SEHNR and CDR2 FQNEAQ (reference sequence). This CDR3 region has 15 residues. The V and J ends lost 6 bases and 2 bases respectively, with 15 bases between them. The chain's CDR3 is CASSTGWGPTDTQYF. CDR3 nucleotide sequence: TGTGCCAGCAGTACTGGGTGGGGGCCCACAGATACGCAGTATTTT.

The chain's CDR3 is CASSWTGEVSEQYF. CDR3 DNA: TGTGCCAGCAGCTGGACAGGGGAAGTAAGCGAGCAGTACTTC. The chain links TRBV9 to TRBJ2-7; TRBD1 aligns across 9 bases. The CDR3 has 14 amino acids. V was clipped by 4 bases and J by 6 bases; unmatched bases: 8. Germline CDR1 SGDLS, CDR2 YYNGEE.

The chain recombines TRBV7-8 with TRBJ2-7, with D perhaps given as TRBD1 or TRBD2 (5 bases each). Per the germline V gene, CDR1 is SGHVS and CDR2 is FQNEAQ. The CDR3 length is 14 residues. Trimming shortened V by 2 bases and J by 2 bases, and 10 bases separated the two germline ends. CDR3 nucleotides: TGTGCCAGCAGCTTATTAGGGGACCCCTACGAGCAGTACTTC. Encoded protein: CASSLLGDPYEQYF.

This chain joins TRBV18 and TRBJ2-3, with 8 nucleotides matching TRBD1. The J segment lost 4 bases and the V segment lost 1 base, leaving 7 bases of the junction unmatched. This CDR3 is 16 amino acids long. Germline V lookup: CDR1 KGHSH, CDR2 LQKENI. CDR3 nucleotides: TGTGCCAGCTCACCACAGGACAGGGTACGTCCAGATACGCAGTATTTT. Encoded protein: CASSPQDRVRPDTQYF. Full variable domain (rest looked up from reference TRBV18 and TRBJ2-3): NAGVMQNPRHLVRRRGQEARLRCSPMKGHSHVYWYRQLPEEGLKFMVYLQKENIIDESGMPKERFSAEFPKEGPSILRIQQVVRGDSAAYFCASSPQDRVRPDTQYFGPGTRLTVL.

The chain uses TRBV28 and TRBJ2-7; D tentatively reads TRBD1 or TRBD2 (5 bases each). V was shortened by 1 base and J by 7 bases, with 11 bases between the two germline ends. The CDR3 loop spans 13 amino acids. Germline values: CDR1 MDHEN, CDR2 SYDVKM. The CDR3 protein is CASSLYGTTEQYF. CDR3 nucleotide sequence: TGTGCCAGCAGTTTATATGGGACCACAGAGCAGTACTTC.

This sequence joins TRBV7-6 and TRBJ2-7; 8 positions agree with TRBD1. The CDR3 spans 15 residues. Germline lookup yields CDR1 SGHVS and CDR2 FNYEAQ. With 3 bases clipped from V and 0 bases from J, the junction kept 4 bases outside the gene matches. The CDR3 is CASSFGTGSSYEQYF. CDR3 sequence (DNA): TGTGCCAGCAGCTTCGGGACAGGAAGCTCCTACGAGCAGTACTTC.

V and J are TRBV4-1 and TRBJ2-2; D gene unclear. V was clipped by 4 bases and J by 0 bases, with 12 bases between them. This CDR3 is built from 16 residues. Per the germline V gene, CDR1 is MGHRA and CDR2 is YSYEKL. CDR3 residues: CASSLRLGTNTGELFF. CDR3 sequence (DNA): TGCGCCAGCAGCCTCCGGCTGGGAACGAACACCGGGGAGCTGTTTTTT.

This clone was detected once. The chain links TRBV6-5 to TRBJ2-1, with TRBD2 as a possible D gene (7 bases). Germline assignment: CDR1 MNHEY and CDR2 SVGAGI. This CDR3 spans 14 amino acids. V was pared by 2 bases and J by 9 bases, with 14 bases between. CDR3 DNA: TGTGCCAGCAGTTACGGAGGGGGGGCCACTGAGCAGTTCTTC. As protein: CASSYGGGATEQFF.

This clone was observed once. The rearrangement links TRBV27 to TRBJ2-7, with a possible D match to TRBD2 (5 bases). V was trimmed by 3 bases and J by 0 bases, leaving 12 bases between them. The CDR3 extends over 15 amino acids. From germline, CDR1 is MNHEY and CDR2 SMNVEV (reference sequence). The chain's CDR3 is CASSFLARSSYEQYF. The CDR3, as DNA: TGTGCCAGCAGTTTTCTAGCCCGCAGCTCCTACGAGCAGTACTTC.

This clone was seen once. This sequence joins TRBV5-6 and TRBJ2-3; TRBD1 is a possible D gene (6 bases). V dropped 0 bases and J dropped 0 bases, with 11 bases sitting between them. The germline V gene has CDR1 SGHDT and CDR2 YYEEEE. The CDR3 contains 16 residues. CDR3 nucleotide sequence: TGTGCCAGCAGCTTGGACGGGACACCTAGCACAGATACGCAGTATTTT. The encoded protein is CASSLDGTPSTDTQYF.

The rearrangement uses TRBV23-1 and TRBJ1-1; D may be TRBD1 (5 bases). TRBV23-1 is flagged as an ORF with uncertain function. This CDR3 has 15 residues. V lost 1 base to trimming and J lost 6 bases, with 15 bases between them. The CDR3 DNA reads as TGCGCCAGCAGTCAATACGGCAGGGAGGCCTCTGAAGCTTTCTTT. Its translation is CASSQYGREASEAFF.

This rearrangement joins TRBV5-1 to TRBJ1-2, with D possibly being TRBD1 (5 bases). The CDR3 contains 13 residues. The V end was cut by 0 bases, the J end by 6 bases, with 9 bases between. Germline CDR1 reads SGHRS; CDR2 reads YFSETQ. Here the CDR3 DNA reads TGCGCCAGCAGCTTGGGAGGGACGGATGGCTACACCTTC. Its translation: CASSLGGTDGYTF.